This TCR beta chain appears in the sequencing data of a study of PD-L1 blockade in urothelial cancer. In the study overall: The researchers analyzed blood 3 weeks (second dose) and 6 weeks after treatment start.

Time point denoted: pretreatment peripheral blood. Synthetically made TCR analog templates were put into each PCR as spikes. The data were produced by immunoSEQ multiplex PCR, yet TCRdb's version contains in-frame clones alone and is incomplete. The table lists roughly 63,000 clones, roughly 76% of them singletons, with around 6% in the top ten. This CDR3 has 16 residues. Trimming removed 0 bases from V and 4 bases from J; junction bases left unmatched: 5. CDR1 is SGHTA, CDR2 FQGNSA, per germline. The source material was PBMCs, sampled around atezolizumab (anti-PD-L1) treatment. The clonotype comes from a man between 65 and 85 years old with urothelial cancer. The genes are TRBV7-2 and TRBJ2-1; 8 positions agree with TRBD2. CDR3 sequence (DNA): TGTGCCAGCAGCTTAGCTGGCGGGAGGACATACAATGAGCAGTTCTTC. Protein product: CASSLAGGRTYNEQFF.